This T cell receptor beta chain came from a study of blood T cell repertoires in COVID-19. Clones were read by immunoSEQ multiplex PCR, and TCRdb kept only the in-frame ones, dropping some. The sample gives some 73,000 clones, around nine tenths of which show up once; over 10% is in the top ten. The CDR3 length is 12 residues. V gave up 6 bases and J gave up 9 bases, with 12 bases separating them. V usage is TRBV12-3 or TRBV12-4 and J usage is TRBJ2-1; perhaps TRBD1 as D (5 bases). Sequenced sample: peripheral blood. This receptor was identified in a woman aged 55-70 years with acute or convalescent COVID-19. The CDR3 DNA sequence: TGTGCCAGCAGCCCCGTTGGGGCTGAGCAGTTCTTC. Residues: CASSPVGAEQFF.